This T cell receptor beta chain derives from a study of vaccination and CD4 T cells after COVID-19. Overall study context: Vaccination of participants consisted of two doses of either BNT162b2 or mRNA-1273 vaccine. The peptides that stimulated the cells were overlapping spike peptides from SARS-CoV-2, HCoV-NL63, HCoV-OC43 and HCoV-229E.

Note on this clonotype: Its antigen is still unknown.

Sample time point: late sampling 161 to 241 days after vaccination in three convalescent patients. Noted treatment: approximately nine-day PBMC culture with coronavirus spike peptide pools or control peptides (ViraFEST assay). Dates of positive PCR ran from March to December 2020, before US Alpha, Beta and Delta variants. Fresh IL-2 medium was used to replace half of the medium on days 3 and 7. The Oncomine TCR Beta short-read assay was applied to DNA of cultured CD4+ T cells. TCRdb re-analysed the PCR reads in MiXCR, keeping a single row per CDR3 protein. This table holds around 15,000 distinct CDR3 sequences, approximately 50% found once. Trimming removed 6 bases from V and 10 bases from J, with 16 bases in between. Looked up from germline, CDR1 is MDHEN and CDR2 is SYDVKM. This CDR3 spans 13 amino acids.

The material sequenced was CD4+ T cells from blood, cultured in vitro, taken about 7 months after SARS-CoV-2 vaccination. The V and J genes are TRBV28 and TRBJ2-1; maybe TRBD1 (5 bases). The receptor's source is a human donor who had recovered from COVID-19. CDR3 sequence: CASSRTPSPEQFF. The CDR3 bases are TGTGCCAGCAGCCGGACACCCAGTCCGGAGCAGTTCTTC.